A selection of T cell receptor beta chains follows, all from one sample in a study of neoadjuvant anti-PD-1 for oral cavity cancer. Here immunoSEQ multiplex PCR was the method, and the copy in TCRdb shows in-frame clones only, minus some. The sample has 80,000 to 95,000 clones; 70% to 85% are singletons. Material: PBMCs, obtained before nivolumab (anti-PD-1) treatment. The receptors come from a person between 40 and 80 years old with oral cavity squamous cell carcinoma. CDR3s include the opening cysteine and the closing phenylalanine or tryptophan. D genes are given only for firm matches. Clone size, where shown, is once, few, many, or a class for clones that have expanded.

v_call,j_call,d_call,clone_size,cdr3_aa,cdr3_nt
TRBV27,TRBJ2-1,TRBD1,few,CASSPQGASYNEQFF,TGTGCCAGCAGCCCGCAGGGGGCCTCCTACAATGAGCAGTTCTTC
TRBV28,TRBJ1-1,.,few,CASGMGNTEAFF,TGTGCCAGCGGGATGGGGAACACTGAAGCTTTCTTT
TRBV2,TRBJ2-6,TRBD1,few,CASSLQGAGANVLTF,TGTGCCAGCAGCTTACAGGGGGCTGGGGCCAACGTCCTGACTTTC
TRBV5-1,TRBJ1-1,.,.,CASSLAGLGGFTEAFF,TGCGCCAGCAGCTTGGCGGGTCTGGGAGGATTCACTGAAGCTTTCTTT
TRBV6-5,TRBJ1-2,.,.,CASSYNLLAAYGYTF,TGTGCCAGCAGTTACAACTTACTGGCGGCCTATGGCTACACCTTC
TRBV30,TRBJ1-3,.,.,CAWGISFGNTIYF,TGTGCCTGGGGTATTAGTTTTGGAAACACCATATATTTT
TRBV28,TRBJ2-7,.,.,CASSSVGLPEGEQYF,TGTGCCAGCAGTTCCGTTGGACTACCCGAGGGCGAGCAGTACTTC
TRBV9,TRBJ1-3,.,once,CASSVGQNTIYF,TGTGCCAGCAGCGTAGGACAGAACACCATATATTTT
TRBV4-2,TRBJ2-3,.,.,CASSQVTGEGDTQYF,TGTGCCAGCAGCCAAGTTACGGGAGAGGGAGATACGCAGTATTTT
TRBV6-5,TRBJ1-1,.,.,CASSYEGTGEAFF,TGTGCCAGCAGTTACGAAGGGACCGGTGAAGCTTTCTTT
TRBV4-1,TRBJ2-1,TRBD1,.,CASSQPRSQGAEASRYNEQFF,TGCGCCAGCAGCCAACCTCGCAGCCAGGGGGCCGAGGCGTCACGCTACAATGAGCAGTTCTTC
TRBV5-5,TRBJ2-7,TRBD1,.,CASSWGQGSYEQYF,TGTGCCAGCAGCTGGGGACAGGGCTCCTACGAGCAGTACTTC
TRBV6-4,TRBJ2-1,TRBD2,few,CASSLLAGEVNEQFF,TGTGCCAGCAGCTTACTAGCGGGAGAAGTGAATGAGCAGTTCTTC
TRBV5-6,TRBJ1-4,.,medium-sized,CASNLGLGGEKLFF,TGTGCCAGCAATCTGGGACTGGGGGGTGAAAAACTGTTTTTT
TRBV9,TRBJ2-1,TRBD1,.,CASRRTGGEQFF,TGTGCCAGCAGGCGGACAGGTGGTGAGCAGTTCTTC